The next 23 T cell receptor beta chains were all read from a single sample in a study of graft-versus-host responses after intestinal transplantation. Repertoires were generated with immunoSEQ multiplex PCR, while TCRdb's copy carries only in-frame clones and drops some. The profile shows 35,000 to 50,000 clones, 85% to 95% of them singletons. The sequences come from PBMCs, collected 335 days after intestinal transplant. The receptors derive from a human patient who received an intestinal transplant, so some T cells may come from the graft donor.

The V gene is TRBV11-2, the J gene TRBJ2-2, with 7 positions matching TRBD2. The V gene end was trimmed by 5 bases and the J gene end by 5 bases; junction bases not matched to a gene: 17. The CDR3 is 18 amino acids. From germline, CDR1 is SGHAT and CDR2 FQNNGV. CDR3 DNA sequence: TGTGCCAGCAGCCCGGGCGGGCGACGGACTAGGGGAACCGGGGAGCTGTTTTTT. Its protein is CASSPGGRRTRGTGELFF.

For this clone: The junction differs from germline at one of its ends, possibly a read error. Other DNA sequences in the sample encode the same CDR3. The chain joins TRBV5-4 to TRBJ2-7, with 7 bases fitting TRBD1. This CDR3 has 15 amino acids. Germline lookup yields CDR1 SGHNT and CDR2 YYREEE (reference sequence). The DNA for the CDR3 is TGTGCCAGCAGCTTGACTTCCCGGGACAGCTACGAGCAATACTTC. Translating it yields CASSLTSRDSYEQYF.

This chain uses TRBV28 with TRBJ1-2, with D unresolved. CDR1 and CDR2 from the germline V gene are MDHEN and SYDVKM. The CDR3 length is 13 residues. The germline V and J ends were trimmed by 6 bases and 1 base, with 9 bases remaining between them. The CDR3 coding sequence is TGTGCCAGCAGGGAGACGGTTAACTATGGCTACACCTTC. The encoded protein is CASRETVNYGYTF.

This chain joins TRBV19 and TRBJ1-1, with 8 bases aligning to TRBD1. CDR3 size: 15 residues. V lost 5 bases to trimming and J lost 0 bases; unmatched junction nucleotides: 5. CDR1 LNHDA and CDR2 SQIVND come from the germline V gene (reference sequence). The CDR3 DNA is TGTGCCAGTAGTGACAGGGGCGGCCTGAACACTGAAGCTTTCTTT. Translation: CASSDRGGLNTEAFF.

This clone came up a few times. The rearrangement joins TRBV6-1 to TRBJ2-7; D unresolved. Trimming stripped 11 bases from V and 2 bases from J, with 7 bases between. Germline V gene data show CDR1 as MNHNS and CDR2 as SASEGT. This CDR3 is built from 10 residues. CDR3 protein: CALGTYEQYF. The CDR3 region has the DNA TGTGCCCTTGGGACCTACGAGCAGTACTTC.

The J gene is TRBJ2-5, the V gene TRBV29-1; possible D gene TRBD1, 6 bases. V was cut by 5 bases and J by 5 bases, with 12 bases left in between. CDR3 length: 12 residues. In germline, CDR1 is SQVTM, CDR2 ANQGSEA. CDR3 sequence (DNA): TGCAGCGTTTTAGGGGGAGCGGAGACCCAGTACTTC. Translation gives CSVLGGAETQYF. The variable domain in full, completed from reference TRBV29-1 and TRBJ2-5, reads SAVISQKPSRDICQRGTSLTIQCQVDSQVTMMFWYRQQPGQSLTLIATANQGSEATYESGFVIDKFPISRPNLTFSTLTVSNMSPEDSSIYLCSVLGGAETQYFGPGTRLLVL.

Here the CDR3 DNA reads TGTGCCAGGATATCGTCTGATACGCAGTATTTT. It yields the protein CARISSDTQYF. The chain combines TRBV9 with TRBJ2-3; D ambiguous. V lost 8 bases to trimming and J lost 6 bases, with 10 bases between them. There are 11 residues in the CDR3. Germline V gives CDR1 SGDLS, CDR2 YYNGEE. Filled out from reference TRBV9 and TRBJ2-3, the complete variable domain reads DSGVTQTPKHLITATGQRVTLRCSPRSGDLSVYWYQQSLDQGLQFLIQYYNGEERAKGNILERFSAQQFPDLHSELNLSSLELGDSALYFCARISSDTQYFGPGTRLTVL.

The CDR3 region is CASSEWAGTGNTIYF. The CDR3 DNA reads as TGTGCCAGCAGTGAATGGGCAGGGACTGGAAACACCATATATTTT. The rearrangement joins TRBV6-1 to TRBJ1-3; D might be TRBD1 (5 bases). The ends were cut back, 2 bases at V and 2 bases at J, with 10 bases in the middle. Germline V gene lookup returns CDR1 MNHNS and CDR2 SASEGT. This CDR3 region has 15 residues.

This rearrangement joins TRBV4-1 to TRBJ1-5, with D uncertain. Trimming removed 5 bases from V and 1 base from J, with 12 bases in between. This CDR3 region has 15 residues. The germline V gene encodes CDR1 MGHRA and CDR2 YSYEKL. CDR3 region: CASSGDRGSNQPQHF. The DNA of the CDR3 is TGCGCCAGCAGCGGTGACCGGGGAAGCAATCAGCCCCAGCATTTT.

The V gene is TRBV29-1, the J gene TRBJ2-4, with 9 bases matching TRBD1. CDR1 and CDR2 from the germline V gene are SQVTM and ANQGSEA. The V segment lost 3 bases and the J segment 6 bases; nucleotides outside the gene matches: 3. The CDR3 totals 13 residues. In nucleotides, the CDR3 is TGCAGCGTTGAGGGACAGGGCGGAAACATTCAGTACTTC. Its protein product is CSVEGQGGNIQYF.

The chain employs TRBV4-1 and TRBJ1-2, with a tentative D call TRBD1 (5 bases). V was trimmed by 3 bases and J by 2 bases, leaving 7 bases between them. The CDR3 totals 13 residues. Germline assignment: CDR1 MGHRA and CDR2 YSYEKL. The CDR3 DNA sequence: TGCGCCAGCAGCCATGGGGACAACTATGGCTACACCTTC. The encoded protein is CASSHGDNYGYTF.

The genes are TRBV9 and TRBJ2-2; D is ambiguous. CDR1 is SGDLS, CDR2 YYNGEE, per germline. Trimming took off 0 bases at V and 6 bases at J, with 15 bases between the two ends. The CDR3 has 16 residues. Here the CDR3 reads CASSVGVGQRAGELFF. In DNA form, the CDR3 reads TGTGCCAGCAGCGTAGGGGTCGGCCAAAGGGCCGGGGAGCTGTTTTTT.

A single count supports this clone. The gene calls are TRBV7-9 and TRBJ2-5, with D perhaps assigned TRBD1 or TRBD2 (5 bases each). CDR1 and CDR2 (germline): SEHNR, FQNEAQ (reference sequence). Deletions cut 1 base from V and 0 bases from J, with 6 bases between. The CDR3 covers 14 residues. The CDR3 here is CASSLGGYQETQYF. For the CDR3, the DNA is TGTGCCAGCAGCTTAGGGGGGTACCAAGAGACCCAGTACTTC.

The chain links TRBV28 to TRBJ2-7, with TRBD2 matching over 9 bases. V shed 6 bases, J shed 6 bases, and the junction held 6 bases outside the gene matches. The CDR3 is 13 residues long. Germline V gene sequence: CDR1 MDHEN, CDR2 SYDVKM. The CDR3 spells CASSQRLAVEQYF. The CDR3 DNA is TGTGCCAGCAGCCAAAGACTAGCGGTCGAGCAGTACTTC.

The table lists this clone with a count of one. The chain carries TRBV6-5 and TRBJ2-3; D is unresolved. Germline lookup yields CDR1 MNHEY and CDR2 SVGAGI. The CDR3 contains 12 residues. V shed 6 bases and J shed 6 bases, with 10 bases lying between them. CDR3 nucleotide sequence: TGTGCCAGCAGCCGTGGATGGGATACGCAGTATTTT. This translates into CASSRGWDTQYF.

This chain's CDR3 is CASSGRGGNTEAFF. The CDR3 bases are TGTGCCAGCAGCGGACGAGGGGGGAACACTGAAGCTTTCTTT. The chain carries TRBV9 and TRBJ1-1; D possibly corresponds to TRBD1 (6 bases). Trimming took 3 bases from V and 1 from J, leaving 10 bases between them. The CDR3 has 14 amino acids. CDR1 and CDR2 (germline): SGDLS, YYNGEE. The variable domain in full, completed from reference TRBV9 and TRBJ1-1, reads DSGVTQTPKHLITATGQRVTLRCSPRSGDLSVYWYQQSLDQGLQFLIQYYNGEERAKGNILERFSAQQFPDLHSELNLSSLELGDSALYFCASSGRGGNTEAFFGQGTRLTVV.

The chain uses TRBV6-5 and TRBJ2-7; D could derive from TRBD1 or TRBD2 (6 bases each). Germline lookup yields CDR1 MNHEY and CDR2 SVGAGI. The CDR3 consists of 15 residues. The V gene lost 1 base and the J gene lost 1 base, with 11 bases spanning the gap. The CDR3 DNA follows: TGTGCCAGCAGTTACTGGCAGGGGAGGTCCTACGAGCAGTACTTC. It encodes CASSYWQGRSYEQYF.

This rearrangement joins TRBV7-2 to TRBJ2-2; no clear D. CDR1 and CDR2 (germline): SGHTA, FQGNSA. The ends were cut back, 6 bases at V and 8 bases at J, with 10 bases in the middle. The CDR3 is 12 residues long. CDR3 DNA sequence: TGTGCCAGCAGTCCGGTTGCTGGGGAGCTGTTTTTT. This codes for CASSPVAGELFF.

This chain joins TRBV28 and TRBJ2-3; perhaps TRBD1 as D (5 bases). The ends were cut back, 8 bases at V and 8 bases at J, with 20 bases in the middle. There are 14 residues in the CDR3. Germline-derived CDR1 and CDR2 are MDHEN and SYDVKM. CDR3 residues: CASAGHMLPATQYF. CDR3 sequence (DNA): TGTGCCAGCGCAGGGCATATGTTGCCAGCTACGCAGTATTTT.

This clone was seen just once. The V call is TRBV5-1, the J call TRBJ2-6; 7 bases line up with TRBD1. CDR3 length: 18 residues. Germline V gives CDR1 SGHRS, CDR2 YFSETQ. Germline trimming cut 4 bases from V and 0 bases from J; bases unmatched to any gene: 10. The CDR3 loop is CASSPRGQAFSGANVLTF. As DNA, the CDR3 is TGCGCCAGCAGCCCCCGCGGACAGGCCTTCTCTGGGGCCAACGTCCTGACTTTC.

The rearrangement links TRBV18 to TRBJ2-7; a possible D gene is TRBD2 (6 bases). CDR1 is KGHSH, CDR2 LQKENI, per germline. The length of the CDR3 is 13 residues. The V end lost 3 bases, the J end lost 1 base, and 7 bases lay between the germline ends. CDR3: CASSPGGSYEQYF. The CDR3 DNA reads TGTGCCAGCTCACCGGGGGGTTCCTACGAGCAGTACTTC.

The CDR3 nucleotides are TGTGCCAGCAGGAATCACAGGGGGCGAACTGAAGCTTTCTTT. Its protein product is CASRNHRGRTEAFF. The V and J genes are TRBV5-5 and TRBJ1-1, with TRBD1 matching over 9 bases. The CDR3 contains 14 residues. CDR1 is SGHKS and CDR2 is YYEKEE in the germline V gene (reference sequence). V was clipped by 5 bases and J by 5 bases; unmatched bases: 7.

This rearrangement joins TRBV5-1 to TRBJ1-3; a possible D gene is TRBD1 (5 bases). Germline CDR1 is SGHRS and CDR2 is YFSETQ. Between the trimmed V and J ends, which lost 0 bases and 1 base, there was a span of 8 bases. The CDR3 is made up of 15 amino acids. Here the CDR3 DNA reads TGCGCCAGCAGCTTGGAAGCAGGGTCTGGAAACACCATATATTTT. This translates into CASSLEAGSGNTIYF.